This entry lists 8 T cell receptor beta chains sequenced from one sample in a study of cytomegalovirus exposure and HLA in healthy donors. PCR primers comprised 60 Vbeta and 13 Jbeta primers. The assay was immunoSEQ multiplex PCR, and TCRdb's table has in-frame clones only and misses some. The sample holds about 200,000 clones, 70% to 90% seen once. The sequenced sample consisted of PBMCs. Every receptor here comes from a man in his thirties or forties in good health and CMV-seronegative.

The rearrangement links TRBV7-8 to TRBJ2-3, with D possibly matching TRBD2 (6 bases). With 2 bases removed from V and 0 bases from J, the gap between germline ends came to 9 bases. The CDR3 has 15 amino acids. Germline loops: CDR1 SGHVS, CDR2 FQNEAQ. CDR3 loop: CASSLWGTSTDTQYF. CDR3 coding DNA: TGTGCCAGCAGCTTATGGGGGACTAGCACAGATACGCAGTATTTT.

For the CDR3, the DNA is TGTGCCAGCAGTGAGTACAGGGAAAATGAAAAACTGTTTTTT. It yields the protein CASSEYRENEKLFF. V gene TRBV2 combines with J gene TRBJ1-4; a possible D gene is TRBD1 (6 bases). The germline CDR1 and CDR2 sequences are SNHLY and FYNNEI. V was pared by 3 bases and J by 5 bases, with 10 bases between. There are 14 residues in the CDR3.

V usage is TRBV4-1 and J usage is TRBJ2-3; maybe TRBD2 (5 bases). The CDR3 is 16 residues long. Trimming pared 4 bases from V and 0 bases from J, leaving 14 bases between. The germline CDR1 and CDR2 sequences are MGHRA and YSYEKL. CDR3: CASSPGGAASTDTQYF. The DNA for the CDR3 is TGCGCCAGCAGCCCCGGAGGAGCGGCAAGCACAGATACGCAGTATTTT.

The V and J genes are TRBV10-2 and TRBJ1-6; D is unresolved. Germline assignment: CDR1 WSHSY and CDR2 SAAADI. The CDR3 contains 15 residues. The ends were cut back, 0 bases at V and 10 bases at J, with 13 bases in the middle. The CDR3 loop reads CASSESPGSGSPLHF. In DNA form, the CDR3 reads TGCGCCAGCAGTGAGTCCCCGGGTTCGGGGTCACCCCTCCACTTT.

This clone was detected only a few times. The V call is TRBV19, the J call TRBJ2-5; 8 bases are a match to TRBD2. Trimming removed 7 bases from V and 2 bases from J; junction bases left unmatched: 15. The V gene's germline CDR1 is LNHDA and CDR2 SQIVND (reference sequence). The CDR3 totals 17 residues. CDR3 sequence (DNA): TGTGCCAGTAAAAATCACCGAGCGGGGGAAAATCAAGAGACCCAGTACTTC. It is translated as CASKNHRAGENQETQYF.

This clone was found once. The chain is built from TRBV5-1 and TRBJ2-1, with D possibly matching TRBD1 (6 bases). V was shortened by 1 base and J by 6 bases, with 11 bases between the two germline ends. CDR3 length equals 14 residues. CDR1 is SGHRS, CDR2 YFSETQ, per germline. CDR3 nucleotides: TGCGCCAGCAGCTTGTTTCAGGGGTTCAATGAGCAGTTCTTC. This codes for CASSLFQGFNEQFF. The whole variable domain, remainder taken from reference TRBV5-1 and TRBJ2-1, is KAGVTQTPRYLIKTRGQQVTLSCSPISGHRSVSWYQQTPGQGLQFLFEYFSETQRNKGNFPGRFSGRQFSNSRSEMNVSTLELGDSALYLCASSLFQGFNEQFFGPGTRLTVL.

The chain couples TRBV5-1 to TRBJ2-1; TRBD1 matches 10 bases. Trimming at V came to 4 bases and at J to 7 bases, leaving 8 bases not matched to a gene. The CDR3 has 15 residues. The germline gives CDR1 SGHRS, CDR2 YFSETQ. In DNA form, the CDR3 reads TGCGCCAGCAGCCCGGGACAGGGGTCGAATAATGAGCAGTTCTTC. Its protein is CASSPGQGSNNEQFF.

The chain links TRBV12-5 to TRBJ1-1, with D unclear. This CDR3 is 18 amino acids long. Per the germline V gene, CDR1 is LGHNT and CDR2 is FRNRAP. V shed 5 bases and J shed 1 base, with 23 bases lying between them. The CDR3 DNA reads as TGTGCTAGTGGTCCACGCTCAGGCAGGTTGGTCAGGAACACTGAAGCTTTCTTT. Protein product: CASGPRSGRLVRNTEAFF.